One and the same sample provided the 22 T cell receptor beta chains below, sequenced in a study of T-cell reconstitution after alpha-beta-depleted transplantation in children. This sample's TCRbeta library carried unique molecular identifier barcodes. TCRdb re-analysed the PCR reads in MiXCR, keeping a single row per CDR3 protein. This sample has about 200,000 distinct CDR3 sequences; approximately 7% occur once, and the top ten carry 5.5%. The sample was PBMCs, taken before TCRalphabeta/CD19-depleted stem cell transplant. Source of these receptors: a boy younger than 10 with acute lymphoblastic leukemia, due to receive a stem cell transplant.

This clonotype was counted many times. CDR3 sequence (DNA): TGTGCCACCAGCAGAGATCGGGGGACTAGCAATGAGCAGTTCTTC. Protein sequence: CATSRDRGTSNEQFF. The chain joins TRBV15 to TRBJ2-1, with TRBD2 identical over 8 bases. After removal of 0 bases from V and 6 bases from J, the junction contained 4 bases not matched to a gene. There are 15 residues in the CDR3. CDR1 and CDR2 from the germline V gene are LNHNV and YYDKDF (reference sequence).

CDR3 residues: CASSYSWGPRREAFF. The CDR3 DNA is TGTGCCAGCAGTTACTCATGGGGGCCACGACGCGAAGCTTTCTTT. The chain employs TRBV6-5 and TRBJ1-1; D perhaps matches TRBD1 (6 bases). Germline CDR1 and CDR2: MNHEY and SVGAGI. V was shortened by 0 bases and J by 8 bases, with 16 bases between the two germline ends. The CDR3 runs 15 residues.

The CDR3 here is CASSTGSSSYEQYF. The DNA of the CDR3 is TGTGCCAGCAGTACCGGGTCCAGCTCCTACGAGCAGTACTTC. V usage is TRBV27 and J usage is TRBJ2-7; D is ambiguous. The CDR3 totals 14 residues. CDR1 is MNHEY and CDR2 is SMNVEV in the germline V gene (reference sequence). Trimming stripped 5 bases from V and 0 bases from J, with 11 bases between.

CDR3 residues: CSARLREGPYNEQFF. The CDR3 DNA reads as TGCAGTGCTAGGCTACGGGAGGGGCCCTACAATGAGCAGTTCTTC. The J gene is TRBJ2-1, the V gene TRBV20-1, with 8 bases identical to TRBD2. CDR1 and CDR2 from the germline V gene are DFQATT and SNEGSKA (reference sequence). The CDR3 loop spans 15 amino acids. With 3 bases clipped from V and 2 bases from J, the junction kept 6 bases outside the gene matches.

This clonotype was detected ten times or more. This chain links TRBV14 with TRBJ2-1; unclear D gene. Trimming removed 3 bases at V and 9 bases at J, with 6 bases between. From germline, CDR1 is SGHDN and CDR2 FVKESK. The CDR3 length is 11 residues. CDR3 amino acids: CASSQYSEQFF. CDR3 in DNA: TGTGCCAGCAGCCAGTATTCTGAGCAGTTCTTC.

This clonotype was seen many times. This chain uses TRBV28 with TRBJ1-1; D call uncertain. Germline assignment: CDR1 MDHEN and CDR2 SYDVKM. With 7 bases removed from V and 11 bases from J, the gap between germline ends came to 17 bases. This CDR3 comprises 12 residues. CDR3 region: CASTLDGEAAFF. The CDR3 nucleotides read TGTGCCAGCACCCTCGACGGGGAGGCGGCTTTCTTT.

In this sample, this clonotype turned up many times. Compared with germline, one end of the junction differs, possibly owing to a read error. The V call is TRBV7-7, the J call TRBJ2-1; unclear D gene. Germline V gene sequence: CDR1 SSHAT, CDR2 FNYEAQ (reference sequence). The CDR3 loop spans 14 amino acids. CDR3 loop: CASSLSGKVHEQFF. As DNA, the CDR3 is TGTGCTAGCAGCTTATCGGGCAAGGTCCATGAGCAGTTCTTC. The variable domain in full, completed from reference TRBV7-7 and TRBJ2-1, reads GAGVSQSPRYKVTKRGQDVTLRCDPISSHATLYWYQQALGQGPEFLTYFNYEAQPDKSGLPSDRFSAERPEGSISTLTIQRTEQRDSAMYRCASSLSGKVHEQFFGPGTRLTVL.

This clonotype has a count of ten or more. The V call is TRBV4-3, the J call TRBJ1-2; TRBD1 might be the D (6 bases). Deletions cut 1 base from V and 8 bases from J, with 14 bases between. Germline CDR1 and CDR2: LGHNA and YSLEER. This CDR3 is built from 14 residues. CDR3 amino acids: CASSQVIGQRGYTF. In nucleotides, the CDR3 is TGCGCCAGCAGCCAAGTAATCGGACAGCGGGGCTACACCTTC.

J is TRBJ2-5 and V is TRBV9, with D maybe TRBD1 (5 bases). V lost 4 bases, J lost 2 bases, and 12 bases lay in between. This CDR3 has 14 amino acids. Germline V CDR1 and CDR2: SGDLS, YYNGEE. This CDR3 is CASSTGALQETQYF. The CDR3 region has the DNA TGTGCCAGCAGCACTGGGGCCCTACAAGAGACCCAGTACTTC. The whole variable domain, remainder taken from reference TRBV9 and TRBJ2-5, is DSGVTQTPKHLITATGQRVTLRCSPRSGDLSVYWYQQSLDQGLQFLIQYYNGEERAKGNILERFSAQQFPDLHSELNLSSLELGDSALYFCASSTGALQETQYFGPGTRLLVL.

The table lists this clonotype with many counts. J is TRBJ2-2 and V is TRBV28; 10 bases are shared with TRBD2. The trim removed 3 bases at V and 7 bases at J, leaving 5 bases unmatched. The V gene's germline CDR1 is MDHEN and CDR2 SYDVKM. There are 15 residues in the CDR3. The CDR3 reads CASSFVAGGLGELFF. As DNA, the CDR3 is TGTGCCAGCAGTTTTGTAGCGGGAGGCCTCGGGGAGCTGTTTTTT. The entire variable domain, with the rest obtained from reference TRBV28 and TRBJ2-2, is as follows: DVKVTQSSRYLVKRTGEKVFLECVQDMDHENMFWYRQDPGLGLRLIYFSYDVKMKEKGDIPEGYSVSREKKERFSLILESASTNQTSMYLCASSFVAGGLGELFFGEGSRLTVL.

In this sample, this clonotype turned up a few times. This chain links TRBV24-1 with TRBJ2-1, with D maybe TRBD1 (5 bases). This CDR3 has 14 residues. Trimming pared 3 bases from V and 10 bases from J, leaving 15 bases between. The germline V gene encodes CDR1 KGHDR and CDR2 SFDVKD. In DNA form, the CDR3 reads TGTGCCACCAGTGATGTTCAGGGATTTCGCGAGCAGTTCTTC. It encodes CATSDVQGFREQFF.

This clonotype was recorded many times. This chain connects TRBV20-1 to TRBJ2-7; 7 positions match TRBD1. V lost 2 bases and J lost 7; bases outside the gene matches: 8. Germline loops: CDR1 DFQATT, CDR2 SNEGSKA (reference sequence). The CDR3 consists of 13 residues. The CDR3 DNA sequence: TGCAGTGCTAGAAGCAGGGGGATGAGAGAGCAGTACTTC. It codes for CSARSRGMREQYF.

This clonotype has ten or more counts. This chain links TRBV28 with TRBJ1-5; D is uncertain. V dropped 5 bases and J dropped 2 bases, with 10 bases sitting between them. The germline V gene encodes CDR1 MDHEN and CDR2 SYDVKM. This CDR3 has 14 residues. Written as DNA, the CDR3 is TGTGCCAGCAGTCCCGACCTGGGCAATCAGCCCCAGCATTTT. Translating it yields CASSPDLGNQPQHF.

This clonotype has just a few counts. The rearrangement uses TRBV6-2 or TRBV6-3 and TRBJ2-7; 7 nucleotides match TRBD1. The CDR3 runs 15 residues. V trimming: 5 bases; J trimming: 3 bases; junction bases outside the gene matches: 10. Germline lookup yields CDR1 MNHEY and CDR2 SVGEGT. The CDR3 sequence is CASSPTRQGYYEQYF. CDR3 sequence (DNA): TGTGCCAGCAGTCCCACGAGACAGGGCTACTACGAGCAGTACTTC.

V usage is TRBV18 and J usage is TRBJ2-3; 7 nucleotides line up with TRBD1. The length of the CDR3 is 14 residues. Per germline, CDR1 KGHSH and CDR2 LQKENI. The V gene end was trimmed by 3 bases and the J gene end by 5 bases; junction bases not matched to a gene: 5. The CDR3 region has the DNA TGTGCCAGCTCACCCAACAGGGGAGAAGATACGCAGTATTTT. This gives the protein CASSPNRGEDTQYF.

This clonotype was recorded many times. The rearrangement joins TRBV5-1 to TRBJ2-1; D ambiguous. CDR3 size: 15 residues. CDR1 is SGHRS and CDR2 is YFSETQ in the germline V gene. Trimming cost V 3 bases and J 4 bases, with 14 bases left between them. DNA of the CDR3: TGCGCCAGCAGCTCCCCCCCGGCACTTTACAATGAGCAGTTCTTC. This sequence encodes CASSSPPALYNEQFF.

CDR3 sequence: CASSLAAATGQSYEQYF. Written as DNA, the CDR3 is TGTGCCAGCAGTTTAGCCGCCGCGACAGGGCAGTCCTACGAGCAGTACTTC. The rearrangement joins TRBV28 to TRBJ2-7, with 7 bases that match TRBD1. Germline loops: CDR1 MDHEN, CDR2 SYDVKM. The V gene end was trimmed by 2 bases and the J gene end by 1 base; junction bases not matched to a gene: 11. This CDR3 region has 17 residues.

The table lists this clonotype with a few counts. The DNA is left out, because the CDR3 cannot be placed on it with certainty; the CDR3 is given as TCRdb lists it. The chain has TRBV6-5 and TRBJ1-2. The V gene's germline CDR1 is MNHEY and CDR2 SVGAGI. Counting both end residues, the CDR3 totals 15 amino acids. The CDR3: CASSTSTALFYGYTF.

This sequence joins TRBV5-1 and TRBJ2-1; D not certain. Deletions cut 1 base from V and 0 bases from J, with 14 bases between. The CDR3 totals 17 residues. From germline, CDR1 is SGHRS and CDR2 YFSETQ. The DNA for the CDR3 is TGCGCCAGCAGCTTGCAATCGTTGCGGAGCTCCTACAATGAGCAGTTCTTC. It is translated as CASSLQSLRSSYNEQFF.

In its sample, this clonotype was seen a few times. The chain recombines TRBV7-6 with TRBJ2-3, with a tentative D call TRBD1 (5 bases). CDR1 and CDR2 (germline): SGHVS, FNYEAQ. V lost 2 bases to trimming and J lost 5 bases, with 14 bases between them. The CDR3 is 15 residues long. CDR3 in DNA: TGTGCCAGCAGCTTAAGACCAGGGTATGGAGATACGCAGTATTTT. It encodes CASSLRPGYGDTQYF.

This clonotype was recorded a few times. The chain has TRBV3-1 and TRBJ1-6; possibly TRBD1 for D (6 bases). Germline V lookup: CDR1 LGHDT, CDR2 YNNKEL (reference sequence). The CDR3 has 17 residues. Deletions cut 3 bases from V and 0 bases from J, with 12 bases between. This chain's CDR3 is CASSHEGGRSYNSPLHF. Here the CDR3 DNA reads TGTGCCAGCAGCCATGAGGGGGGCCGCTCCTATAATTCACCCCTCCACTTT.

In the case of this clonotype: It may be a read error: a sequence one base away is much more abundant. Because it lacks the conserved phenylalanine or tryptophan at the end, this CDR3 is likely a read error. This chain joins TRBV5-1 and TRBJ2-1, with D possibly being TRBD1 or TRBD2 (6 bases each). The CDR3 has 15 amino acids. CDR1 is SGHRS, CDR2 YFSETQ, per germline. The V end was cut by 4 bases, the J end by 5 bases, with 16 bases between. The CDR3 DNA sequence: TGCGCCAGCAGCCTGGGTCGGGGGCCCAACAATGAGCAGTTCTGC. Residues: CASSLGRGPNNEQFC.